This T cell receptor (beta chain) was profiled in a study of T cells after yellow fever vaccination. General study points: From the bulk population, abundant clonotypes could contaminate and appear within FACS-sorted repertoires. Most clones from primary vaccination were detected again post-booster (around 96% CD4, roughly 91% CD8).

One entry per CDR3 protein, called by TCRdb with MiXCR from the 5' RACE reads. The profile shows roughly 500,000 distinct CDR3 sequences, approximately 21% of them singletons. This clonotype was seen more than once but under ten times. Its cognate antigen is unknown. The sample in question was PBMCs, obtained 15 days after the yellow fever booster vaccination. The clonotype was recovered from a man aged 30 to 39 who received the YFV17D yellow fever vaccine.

The CDR3 DNA sequence: TGTGCCAGCAGCTTAGCTGTAGAGACAGGGACAGATACGCAGTATTTT. It yields the protein CASSLAVETGTDTQYF. V is TRBV7-6 and J is TRBJ2-3, with 7 positions matching TRBD1. The CDR3 runs 16 residues. V dropped 0 bases and J dropped 3; count of bases not matched to a gene: 6. Germline values: CDR1 SGHVS, CDR2 FNYEAQ.